The 24 T cell receptor beta chains presented below share a single source sample, sequenced in a study of blood T cells in healthy people across ages. A sample-barcoded 5' primer and a J-beta primer mix were used in a second PCR of about 7 to 12 cycles. TCRdb fed the 5' RACE reads into MiXCR, producing one record per CDR3 protein. Found here are roughly 1.5 million distinct CDR3 sequences, roughly 43% of them singletons; the top ten hold approximately 4.1%. The sequenced sample consisted of blood. These receptors were taken from a woman aged 18-35 years in good health.

With regard to this clonotype: A much larger clone lies a single base off, so this may be a read error. The V and J genes are TRBV12-3 or TRBV12-4 and TRBJ2-1; D is unresolved. The CDR3 is made up of 14 amino acids. V was cut by 3 bases and J by 13 bases, with 19 bases left in between. The CDR3 DNA is TGTGCCAGCAGTTTTGGTGTCACCCAAGAGACCCAGTTCTTC. This encodes CASSFGVTQETQFF.

The chain couples TRBV29-1 to TRBJ1-4; D unclear. CDR1 and CDR2 from the germline V gene are SQVTM and ANQGSEA. Trimming took off 3 bases at V and 0 bases at J, with 8 bases between the two ends. This CDR3 has 14 amino acids. Here the CDR3 DNA reads TGCAGCGTTGAGGACCTTGCAACTAATGAAAAACTGTTTTTT. Translated: CSVEDLATNEKLFF.

The V gene is TRBV7-9, the J gene TRBJ1-2; 9 bases line up with TRBD1. The CDR3 runs to 16 residues. J gave up 5 bases and V 3 bases, and 10 bases lay outside the gene matches. The V gene's germline CDR1 is SEHNR and CDR2 FQNEAQ (reference sequence). CDR3 in amino acids: CASSFPGQGNLYGYTF. For the CDR3, the DNA is TGTGCCAGCAGCTTTCCGGGACAGGGTAATCTATATGGCTACACCTTC. Full variable domain (remainder filled in from reference TRBV7-9 and TRBJ1-2): DTGVSQNPRHKITKRGQNVTFRCDPISEHNRLYWYRQTLGQGPEFLTYFQNEAQLEKSRLLSDRFSAERPKGSFSTLEIQRTEQGDSAMYLCASSFPGQGNLYGYTFGSGTRLTVV.

The chain recombines TRBV7-2 with TRBJ2-5; D gene ambiguous. The CDR3 covers 13 residues. V lost 7 bases and J lost 1, with 10 bases in between. Germline V gives CDR1 SGHTA, CDR2 FQGNSA. This chain's CDR3 is CASTWFSQETQYF. The DNA of the CDR3 is TGTGCCAGCACCTGGTTCAGCCAAGAGACCCAGTACTTC.

Worth noting for this clonotype: At one of its ends the junction is not consistent with the germline gene, which may arise from a read error. The V call is TRBV28, the J call TRBJ2-4; no clear D gene. The J call could be wrong; TRBJ2-7 is a better fit for the DNA end. The CDR3 has 15 residues. Per germline, CDR1 MDHEN and CDR2 SYDVKM. The CDR3 here is CASSLFRSGSYEQYF. The CDR3 DNA reads as TGCGCCAGCAGTTTATTTCGGTCTGGATCCTACGAGCAGTACTTC.

This chain links TRBV20-1 with TRBJ1-2; D might be TRBD1 (6 bases). V dropped 6 bases and J dropped 5 bases, with 22 bases sitting between them. CDR3 length: 15 amino acids. Germline assignment: CDR1 DFQATT and CDR2 SNEGSKA (reference sequence). The chain's CDR3 is CSATGTRHIGYGYTF. For the CDR3, the DNA is TGCAGTGCCACCGGGACACGCCACATAGGGTATGGCTACACCTTC.

The chain links TRBV18 to TRBJ2-5, with 9 bases identical to TRBD1. The DNA matches TRBJ2-7 better at its end, which makes the J call doubtful. Germline CDR1 reads KGHSH; CDR2 reads LQKENI. The CDR3 has 11 amino acids. Here the CDR3 reads CASHRGREQYF. In DNA, the CDR3 is TGTGCCAGTCACAGGGGGCGCGAGCAGTACTTC.

In its sample, this clonotype was seen a few times. The V call is TRBV5-6, the J call TRBJ2-3, with 8 bases lining up with TRBD1. The CDR3 is 16 amino acids. Germline loops: CDR1 SGHDT, CDR2 YYEEEE. The trim removed 0 bases at V and 6 bases at J, leaving 9 bases unmatched. The CDR3 DNA follows: TGTGCCAGCAGCTTGGTAGGGGCAGGGGGCTCGGATACGCAGTATTTT. Protein: CASSLVGAGGSDTQYF.

CDR3 sequence (DNA): TGTGCCAGCAGTTACTTCCCGCAAGCCTACGAGCAGTACTTC. It codes for CASSYFPQAYEQYF. The rearrangement links TRBV6-5 to TRBJ2-7; D not certain. CDR3 length: 14 amino acids. Trimming removed 1 base from V and 2 bases from J, with 9 bases in between. CDR1 and CDR2 from the germline V gene are MNHEY and SVGAGI.

This clonotype was seen a handful of times. The rearrangement uses TRBV15 and TRBJ2-7; no clear D gene. Germline-derived CDR1 and CDR2 are LNHNV and YYDKDF (reference sequence). V lost 3 bases, J lost 2 bases, and 8 bases lay in between. The CDR3 runs 13 residues. The CDR3 sequence: CATSSPRTYEQYF. CDR3 sequence (DNA): TGTGCCACCAGCAGCCCTAGAACCTACGAGCAGTACTTC. The variable domain in full, completed from reference TRBV15 and TRBJ2-7, reads DAMVIQNPRYQVTQFGKPVTLSCSQTLNHNVMYWYQQKSSQAPKLLFHYYDKDFNNEADTPDNFQSRRPNTSFCFLDIRSPGLGDTAMYLCATSSPRTYEQYFGPGTRLTVT.

This clonotype was seen more than once but under ten times. The V gene is TRBV12-3 or TRBV12-4, the J gene TRBJ2-3; the D gene is possibly TRBD1 (5 bases). CDR3 length: 12 amino acids. V dropped 3 bases and J dropped 14 bases, with 15 bases sitting between them. Here the CDR3 DNA reads TGTGCCAGCAGTTTCCCGGACAACCCCCCGTATTTT. Protein product: CASSFPDNPPYF.

This clonotype was picked up a small number of times. The chain employs TRBV4-1 and TRBJ1-2, with unresolved D. The CDR3 consists of 16 residues. V lost 0 bases, J lost 4 bases, and 15 bases lay in between. The germline CDR1 and CDR2 sequences are MGHRA and YSYEKL. CDR3 DNA: TGCGCCAGCAGCCAAGACCTAGGGTTCAGCAGCTATGGCTACACCTTC. This codes for CASSQDLGFSSYGYTF.

This clonotype was recorded a few times. This rearrangement joins TRBV7-2 to TRBJ2-7; 9 positions agree with TRBD2. The junction had 5 bases not matched to a gene; V was cut back by 5 bases and J by 3 bases. Germline V gene sequence: CDR1 SGHTA, CDR2 FQGNSA. The CDR3 sequence is 14 residues long. CDR3 loop: CASSRTSALYEQYF. The CDR3 DNA follows: TGTGCCAGCAGCCGGACTAGCGCGCTCTACGAGCAGTACTTC.

This chain joins TRBV7-2 and TRBJ1-1; D is undetermined. Germline V lookup: CDR1 SGHTA, CDR2 FQGNSA. The V gene lost 3 bases and the J gene lost 4 bases, with 21 bases spanning the gap. The length of the CDR3 is 17 residues. CDR3 in DNA: TGTGCCAGCAGCTTTAGAGGTCCGAGAATTGGCTCCACTGAAGCTTTCTTT. Translating gives CASSFRGPRIGSTEAFF.

This chain links TRBV4-3 with TRBJ1-2; TRBD1 matches at 10 bases. V gave up 4 bases and J gave up 5 bases; unmatched junction bases: 10. There are 16 residues in the CDR3. From germline, CDR1 is LGHNA and CDR2 YSLEER. CDR3: CASSREGGQGRYGYTF. DNA for the CDR3: TGCGCCAGCAGCCGTGAGGGGGGACAGGGGAGATATGGCTACACCTTC.

Only a few counts were recorded for this clonotype. This sequence joins TRBV11-2 and TRBJ1-1; D perhaps matches TRBD1 (5 bases). V lost 1 base to trimming and J lost 4 bases, with 13 bases between them. The CDR3 contains 15 residues. Germline CDR1 SGHAT, CDR2 FQNNGV. The CDR3 region has the DNA TGTGCCAGCAGCTTAGGGGCAGGTAGGGGCACTGAAGCTTTCTTT. It is translated as CASSLGAGRGTEAFF.

The V call is TRBV7-3, the J call TRBJ1-2; TRBD1 matches 8 bases. The germline V gene encodes CDR1 SGHTA and CDR2 FQGTGA. V trimming: 6 bases; J trimming: 4 bases; junction bases outside the gene matches: 7. The CDR3 length is 14 residues. The CDR3 bases are TGTGCCAGCAGTCAACAGGGGGTGGTCTATGGCTACACCTTC. This encodes CASSQQGVVYGYTF.

The sample holds one count of this clonotype. The gene calls are TRBV27 and TRBJ2-4; TRBD2 aligns across 7 bases. The CDR3 spans 16 residues. J gave up 2 bases and V 0 bases, and 4 bases lay outside the gene matches. CDR1 and CDR2 from the germline V gene are MNHEY and SMNVEV (reference sequence). The CDR3: CASSLSGGLTKNIQYF. The CDR3 DNA reads as TGTGCCAGCAGTTTATCCGGGGGACTAACCAAAAACATTCAGTACTTC.

Points on this clonotype: With a much larger clone just one base away, this may be a read error. The chain recombines TRBV10-2 with TRBJ2-3, with D uncertain. This CDR3 has 15 amino acids. CDR1 and CDR2 from the germline V gene are WSHSY and SAAADI. Between the trimmed V and J ends, which lost 4 bases and 2 bases, there was a span of 13 bases. CDR3 nucleotide sequence: TGCGCCAGCAGTGGAACCTGGGCCAACACAGATACGCAGTATTTT. Translated, it gives CASSGTWANTDTQYF.

About this clonotype itself: Possible read error: a much larger clone is one base away. V usage is TRBV29-1 and J usage is TRBJ2-5, with no clear D. Trimming left V 7 bases short and J 11 bases short, with 11 bases between. Germline V lookup: CDR1 SQVTM, CDR2 ANQGSEA. This CDR3 comprises 9 residues. The CDR3 DNA reads TGCAGCGCTGGGAATGAGCAGTACTTC. This sequence encodes CSAGNEQYF.

CDR3 sequence reads: CASSLFGQGHTYTF. CDR3 DNA: TGTGCCAGCAGCTTGTTTGGACAGGGGCATACCTACACCTTC. V is TRBV5-6 and J is TRBJ1-2; TRBD1 matches at 9 bases. The CDR3 is 14 amino acids. Germline values: CDR1 SGHDT, CDR2 YYEEEE. The junction had 8 bases not matched to a gene; V was cut back by 1 base and J by 10 bases.

This clonotype was observed a few times. The J gene is TRBJ2-1, the V gene TRBV6-5; D tentatively reads TRBD1 or TRBD2 (5 bases each). This CDR3 has 16 amino acids. Germline V gives CDR1 MNHEY, CDR2 SVGAGI. The V and J ends lost 4 bases and 0 bases respectively, with 13 bases between them. CDR3 DNA: TGTGCCAGCAGTTGGGACCCTCGGGGCTCCTACAATGAGCAGTTCTTC. This encodes CASSWDPRGSYNEQFF.

This chain links TRBV20-1 with TRBJ2-7; weak D call: TRBD2 (5 bases). Germline CDR1 and CDR2: DFQATT and SNEGSKA (reference sequence). The CDR3 has 12 amino acids. The V gene lost 0 bases and the J gene lost 4 bases, with 7 bases spanning the gap. The DNA for the CDR3 is TGCAGTGCTAGAGATTCGGGGTACGAGCAGTACTTC. This sequence encodes CSARDSGYEQYF.

The CDR3 loop reads CSARDAEAYNEQYF. The CDR3 nucleotides are TGCAGTGCGAGGGACGCCGAGGCCTACAATGAGCAGTACTTC. The V gene is TRBV20-1, the J gene TRBJ2-1, with D perhaps being TRBD1 or TRBD2 (5 bases each). The assigned J gene may be wrong: the sequence end matches TRBJ2-7 better. Germline V gene lookup returns CDR1 DFQATT and CDR2 SNEGSKA (reference sequence). The CDR3 is made up of 14 amino acids.